This T cell receptor (beta chain) was found in a study of post-analysis software for immune sequencing data. The TCR beta cDNA libraries carried unique molecular identifiers. Via MiXCR, TCRdb re-called the PCR reads, giving one row per CDR3 protein. The sample includes hundreds of thousands of distinct CDR3 sequences, around 50% of them seen just once. Study-wide points: Elevated frequency relative to controls characterized 4 or 5 TRBV segments in patients, TRBV5-6, TRBV5-1 and TRBV20-1 among them. Significantly lower normalized Chao1 diversity was found in patients with multiple sclerosis relative to controls.

On this clonotype itself: Its antigen is unknown.

Germline-derived CDR1 and CDR2 are GTSNPN and SVGIG (reference sequence). The CDR3 extends over 11 amino acids. The clonotype was recovered from a girl aged 10 to 17 with multiple sclerosis. Sequencing was carried out using blood. V gene TRBV30 combines with J gene TRBJ2-5; 7 bases align to TRBD2. CDR3 loop: CTGGHKETQYF. As DNA, the CDR3 is TGTACGGGAGGACATAAAGAGACCCAGTACTTC. The entire variable domain, with the rest obtained from reference TRBV30 and TRBJ2-5, is as follows: SQTIHQWPATLVQPVGSPLSLECTVEGTSNPNLYWYRQAAGRGLQLLFYSVGIGQISSEVPQNLSASRPQDRQFILSSKKLLLSDSGFYLCTGGHKETQYFGPGTRLLVL.